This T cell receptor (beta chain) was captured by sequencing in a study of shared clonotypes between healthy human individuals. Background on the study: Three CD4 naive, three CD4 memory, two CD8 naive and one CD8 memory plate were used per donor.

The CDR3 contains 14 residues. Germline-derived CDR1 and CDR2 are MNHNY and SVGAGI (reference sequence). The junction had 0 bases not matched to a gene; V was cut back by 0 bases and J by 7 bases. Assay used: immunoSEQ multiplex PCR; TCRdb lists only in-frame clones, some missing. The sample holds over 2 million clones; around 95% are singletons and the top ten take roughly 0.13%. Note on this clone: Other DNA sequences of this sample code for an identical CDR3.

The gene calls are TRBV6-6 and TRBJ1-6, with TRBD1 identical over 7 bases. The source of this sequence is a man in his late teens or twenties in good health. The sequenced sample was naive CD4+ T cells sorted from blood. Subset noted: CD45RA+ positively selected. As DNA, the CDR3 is TGTGCCAGCAGTTACTCAGGGGGCAATTCACCCCTCCACTTT. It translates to CASSYSGGNSPLHF.